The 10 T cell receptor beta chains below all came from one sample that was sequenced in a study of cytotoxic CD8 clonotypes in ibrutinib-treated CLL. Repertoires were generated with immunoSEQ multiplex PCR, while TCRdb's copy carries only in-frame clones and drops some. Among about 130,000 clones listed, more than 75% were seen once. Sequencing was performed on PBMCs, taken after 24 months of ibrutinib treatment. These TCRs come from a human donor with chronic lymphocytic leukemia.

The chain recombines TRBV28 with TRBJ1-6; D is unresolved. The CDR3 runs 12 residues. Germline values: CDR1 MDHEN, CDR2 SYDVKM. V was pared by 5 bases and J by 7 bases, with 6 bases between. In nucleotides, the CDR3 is TGTGCCAGCAGTGGGCACAATTCACCCCTCCACTTT. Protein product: CASSGHNSPLHF.

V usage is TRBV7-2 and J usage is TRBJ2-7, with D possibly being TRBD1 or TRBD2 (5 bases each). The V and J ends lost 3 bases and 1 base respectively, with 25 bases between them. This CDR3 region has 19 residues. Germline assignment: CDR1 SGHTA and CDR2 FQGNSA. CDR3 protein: CASSFSSLSGTTRSYEQYF. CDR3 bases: TGTGCCAGCAGCTTCTCCTCGCTATCCGGGACCACGAGGTCCTACGAGCAGTACTTC.

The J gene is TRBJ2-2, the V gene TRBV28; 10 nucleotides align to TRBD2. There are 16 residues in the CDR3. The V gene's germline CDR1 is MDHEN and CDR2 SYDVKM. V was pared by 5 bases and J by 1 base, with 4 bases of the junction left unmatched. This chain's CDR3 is CASSPGLAVNTGELFF. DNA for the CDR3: TGTGCCAGCAGTCCAGGACTAGCGGTGAACACCGGGGAGCTGTTTTTT.

CDR3 coding DNA: TGTGCCACCAGGGACAGCTACGAGCAGTACTTC. The encoded protein is CATRDSYEQYF. The chain combines TRBV19 with TRBJ2-7; TRBD1 matches at 7 bases. In germline, CDR1 is LNHDA, CDR2 SQIVND (reference sequence). V lost 10 bases, J lost 3 bases, and 3 bases stayed unmatched. The CDR3 is 11 amino acids.

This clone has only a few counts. This chain's CDR3 is CASSGRETQYF. The CDR3 nucleotides read TGTGCCAGCAGCGGGCGAGAGACCCAGTACTTC. This rearrangement joins TRBV2 to TRBJ2-5, with no clear D. The CDR3 runs 11 residues. The ends were cut back, 6 bases at V and 4 bases at J, with 6 bases in the middle. Germline V gives CDR1 SNHLY, CDR2 FYNNEI.

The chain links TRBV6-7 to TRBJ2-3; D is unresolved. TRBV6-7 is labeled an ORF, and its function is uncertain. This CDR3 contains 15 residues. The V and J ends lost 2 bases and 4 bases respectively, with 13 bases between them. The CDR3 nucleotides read TGTGCCAGCAGTTACCCCAGCCGAGCCCCAGATACGCAGTATTTT. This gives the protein CASSYPSRAPDTQYF.

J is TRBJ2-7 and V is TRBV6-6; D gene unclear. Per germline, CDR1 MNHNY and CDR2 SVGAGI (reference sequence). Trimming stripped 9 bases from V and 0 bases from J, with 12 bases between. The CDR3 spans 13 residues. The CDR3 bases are TGTGCCAGTTCTCCCGGCAGCTCCTACGAGCAGTACTTC. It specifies CASSPGSSYEQYF.

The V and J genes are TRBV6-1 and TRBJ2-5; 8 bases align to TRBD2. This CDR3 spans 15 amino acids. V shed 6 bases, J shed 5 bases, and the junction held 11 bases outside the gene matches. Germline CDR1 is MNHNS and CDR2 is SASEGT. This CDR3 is CASSAIAGPRETQYF. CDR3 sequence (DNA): TGTGCCAGCAGCGCTATAGCGGGGCCCCGGGAGACCCAGTACTTC.

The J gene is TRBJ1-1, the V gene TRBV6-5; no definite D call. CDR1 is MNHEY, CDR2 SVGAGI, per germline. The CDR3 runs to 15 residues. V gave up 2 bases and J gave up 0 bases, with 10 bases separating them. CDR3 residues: CASSYAGIVNTEAFF. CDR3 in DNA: TGTGCCAGCAGTTACGCGGGTATAGTGAACACTGAAGCTTTCTTT.

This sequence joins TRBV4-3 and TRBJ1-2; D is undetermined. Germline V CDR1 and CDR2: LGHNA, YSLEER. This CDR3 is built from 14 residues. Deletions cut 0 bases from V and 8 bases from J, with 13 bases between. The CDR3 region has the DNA TGCGCCAGCAGCCAAGAGACGCACTCGGGAGGCTACACCTTC. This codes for CASSQETHSGGYTF.